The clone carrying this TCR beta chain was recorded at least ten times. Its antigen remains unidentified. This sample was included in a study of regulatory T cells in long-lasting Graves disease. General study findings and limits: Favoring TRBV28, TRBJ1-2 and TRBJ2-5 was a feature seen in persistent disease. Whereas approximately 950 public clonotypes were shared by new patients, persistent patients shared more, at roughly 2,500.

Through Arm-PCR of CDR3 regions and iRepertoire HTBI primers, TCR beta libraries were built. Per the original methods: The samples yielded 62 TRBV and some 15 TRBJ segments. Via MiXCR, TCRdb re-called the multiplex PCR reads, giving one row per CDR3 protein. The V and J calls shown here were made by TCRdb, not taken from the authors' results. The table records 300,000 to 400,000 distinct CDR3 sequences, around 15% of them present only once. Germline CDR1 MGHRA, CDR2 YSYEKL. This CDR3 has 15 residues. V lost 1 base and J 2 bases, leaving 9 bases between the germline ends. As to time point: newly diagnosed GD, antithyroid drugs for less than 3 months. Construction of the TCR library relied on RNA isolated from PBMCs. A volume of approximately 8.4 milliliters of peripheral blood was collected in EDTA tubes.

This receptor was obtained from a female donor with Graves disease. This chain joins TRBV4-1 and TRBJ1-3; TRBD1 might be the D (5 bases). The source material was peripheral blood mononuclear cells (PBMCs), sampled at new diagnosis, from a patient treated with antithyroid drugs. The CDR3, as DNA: TGCGCCAGCAGCCAAGTTCTACAGGCTGGAAACACCATATATTTT. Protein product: CASSQVLQAGNTIYF.